The present TCR beta chain was sequenced within a study of T cells after posttransplantation cyclophosphamide. Study-wide results and limits: Recipient CMV seropositivity and CMV reactivation strongly tracked TRB clonality. Tissue-infiltrating T cells from skin or gut overlapped little with blood T cells.

Treatment was busulfan-fludarabine conditioning, a marrow graft, and cyclophosphamide on days +3 and +4. Profiling relied on immunoSEQ multiplex PCR, and the TCRdb table lists in-frame clones only, not all of them. The sample consists of fewer than 2,000 clones, roughly 71% of them appearing once. Germline-derived CDR1 and CDR2 are SNHLY and FYNNEI. There are 12 residues in the CDR3. Deletions cut 1 base from V and 10 bases from J, with 8 bases between. This clone is judged large. Antigen specificity is unknown. The J gene is TRBJ2-1, the V gene TRBV2; D not resolved. Source: CD4+ T cells sorted from blood, taken after allogeneic stem cell transplant with posttransplant cyclophosphamide. The source is a female patient in her 60s who received an allogeneic stem cell transplant from a related donor and was CMV-positive. Some T cells may possibly be graft donor cells. CDR3 sequence (DNA): TGTGCCAGCAGTGAAGGGCTTGAAGAGCAGTTCTTC. Protein product: CASSEGLEEQFF.